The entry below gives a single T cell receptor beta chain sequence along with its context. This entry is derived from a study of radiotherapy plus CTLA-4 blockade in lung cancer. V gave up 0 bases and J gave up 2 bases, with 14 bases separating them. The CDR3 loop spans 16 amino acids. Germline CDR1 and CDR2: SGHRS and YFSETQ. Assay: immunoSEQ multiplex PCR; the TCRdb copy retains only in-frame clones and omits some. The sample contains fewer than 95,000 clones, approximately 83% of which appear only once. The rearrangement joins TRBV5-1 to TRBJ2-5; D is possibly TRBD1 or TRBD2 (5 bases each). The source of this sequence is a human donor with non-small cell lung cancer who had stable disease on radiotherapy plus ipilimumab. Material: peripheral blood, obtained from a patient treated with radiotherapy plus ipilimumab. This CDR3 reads CASSLGGRLLQETQYF. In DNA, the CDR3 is TGCGCCAGCAGCTTGGGGGGACGCCTGTTGCAAGAGACCCAGTACTTC.